What follows are 22 T cell receptor beta chains derived from one specimen sequenced in a study of T cell responses to AZD1222 COVID-19 vaccine. Clones were sequenced by immunoSEQ multiplex PCR, and TCRdb holds only the in-frame ones, with some missing. The table lists 100,000 to 150,000 clones, about 90% of them singletons. Material: peripheral blood, obtained on day 0 of MenACWY control vaccination. These receptors all come from an adult in good health.

This clone appeared many times. V usage is TRBV27 and J usage is TRBJ2-5; TRBD2 might be the D (5 bases). This CDR3 is 15 amino acids long. The V end lost 6 bases, the J end lost 4 bases, and 18 bases lay between the germline ends. The germline V gene encodes CDR1 MNHEY and CDR2 SMNVEV (reference sequence). CDR3 protein: CASRISGSYGETQYF. In DNA form, the CDR3 reads TGTGCCAGCAGGATATCGGGGTCTTACGGAGAGACCCAGTACTTC.

The chain couples TRBV20-1 to TRBJ1-1; 10 positions agree with TRBD1. The V segment lost 3 bases and the J segment 5 bases; nucleotides outside the gene matches: 3. Germline loops: CDR1 DFQATT, CDR2 SNEGSKA (reference sequence). This CDR3 region has 13 residues. CDR3 sequence reads: CSASGTGVTEAFF. The CDR3 coding sequence is TGCAGTGCTAGTGGGACAGGGGTAACTGAAGCTTTCTTT.

V gene TRBV7-2 combines with J gene TRBJ2-1; no firm D call. The CDR3 length is 14 residues. Germline V gene data show CDR1 as SGHTA and CDR2 as FQGNSA. Trimming stripped 5 bases from V and 3 bases from J, with 11 bases between. The CDR3 loop reads CASSREQLYNEQFF. The CDR3 DNA is TGTGCCAGCAGCCGCGAACAGCTCTACAATGAGCAGTTCTTC.

A word on this clone: The same CDR3 also results from other DNA sequences found in this sample. The chain combines TRBV5-1 with TRBJ1-1, with a tentative D call TRBD1 (5 bases). The V and J ends lost 4 bases and 1 base respectively, with 8 bases between them. This CDR3 region has 13 residues. Germline V CDR1 and CDR2: SGHRS, YFSETQ. This CDR3 is CASSLTGNTEAFF. DNA for the CDR3: TGCGCCAGCAGCCTTACAGGGAACACTGAAGCTTTCTTT.

In this sample, this clone turned up once. The chain couples TRBV12-3 or TRBV12-4 to TRBJ2-1; unclear D gene. Trimming took 5 bases from V and 6 from J, leaving 11 bases between them. There are 13 residues in the CDR3. This CDR3 reads CASSPSRSNEQFF. CDR3 nucleotides: TGTGCCAGCAGTCCCAGCAGATCCAATGAGCAGTTCTTC.

This chain links TRBV27 with TRBJ2-7; 7 bases are a match to TRBD1. Germline V gives CDR1 MNHEY, CDR2 SMNVEV (reference sequence). V lost 2 bases to trimming and J lost 1 base; unmatched junction nucleotides: 2. This CDR3 region has 14 residues. As DNA, the CDR3 is TGTGCCAGCAGTTTAGAGACAGGGTCCTACGAGCAGTACTTC. The encoded protein is CASSLETGSYEQYF.

CDR3 amino acids: CASMLGGGQPQHF. The CDR3 DNA reads TGTGCCAGCATGTTGGGGGGCGGTCAGCCCCAGCATTTT. The chain has TRBV2 and TRBJ1-5, with D possibly TRBD1 on 6 matching bases. The germline V and J ends were trimmed by 7 bases and 6 bases, with 13 bases remaining between them. This CDR3 has 13 residues. Per the germline V gene, CDR1 is SNHLY and CDR2 is FYNNEI.

The V gene is TRBV28, the J gene TRBJ2-1, with TRBD2 matching 10 bases. V shed 2 bases, J shed 8 bases, and the junction held 9 bases outside the gene matches. The germline V gene has CDR1 MDHEN and CDR2 SYDVKM. The CDR3 has 16 residues. CDR3 coding DNA: TGTGCCAGCAGTTTAGCCTCTAGCGGGGGTATGCATGAGCAGTTCTTC. Its protein product is CASSLASSGGMHEQFF.

The chain carries TRBV3-1 (or the pseudogene TRBV3-2) and TRBJ1-2; D is undetermined. The germline gives CDR1 LGHDT, CDR2 YNNKEL (reference sequence). This CDR3 contains 11 residues. Trimming cost V 3 bases and J 4 bases, with 3 bases left between them. The CDR3 spells CASSQGYGYTF. CDR3 nucleotides: TGTGCCAGCAGCCAGGGCTATGGCTACACCTTC.

V usage is TRBV2 and J usage is TRBJ2-7; 9 nucleotides line up with TRBD2. The CDR3 extends over 13 amino acids. CDR1 is SNHLY, CDR2 FYNNEI, per germline. V lost 7 bases, J lost 5 bases, and 6 bases stayed unmatched. The CDR3 is CASTGLATNEQYF. In DNA, the CDR3 is TGTGCCAGCACTGGACTAGCGACTAACGAGCAGTACTTC. The full variable domain, rest sourced from reference TRBV2 and TRBJ2-7, is EPEVTQTPSHQVTQMGQEVILRCVPISNHLYFYWYRQILGQKVEFLVSFYNNEISEKSEIFDDQFSVERPDGSNFTLKIRSTKLEDSAMYFCASTGLATNEQYFGPGTRLTVT.

The CDR3 region is CASRTREPYGYTF. The CDR3 DNA sequence: TGTGCCAGCAGAACGAGGGAGCCCTATGGCTACACCTTC. This rearrangement joins TRBV2 to TRBJ1-2; D call uncertain. The CDR3 spans 13 residues. The V end was cut by 6 bases, the J end by 4 bases, with 12 bases between. The germline gives CDR1 SNHLY, CDR2 FYNNEI.

The genes are TRBV5-1 and TRBJ1-1; possibly TRBD1 for D (6 bases). The CDR3 runs to 14 residues. Trimming cost V 0 bases and J 2 bases, with 8 bases left between them. Germline CDR1 and CDR2: SGHRS and YFSETQ. The CDR3: CASSLVGANTEAFF. DNA of the CDR3: TGCGCCAGCAGCTTGGTGGGGGCCAACACTGAAGCTTTCTTT. The variable domain in full, completed from reference TRBV5-1 and TRBJ1-1, reads KAGVTQTPRYLIKTRGQQVTLSCSPISGHRSVSWYQQTPGQGLQFLFEYFSETQRNKGNFPGRFSGRQFSNSRSEMNVSTLELGDSALYLCASSLVGANTEAFFGQGTRLTVV.

This clone has only one observation. This sequence joins TRBV6-5 and TRBJ1-1, with D possibly being TRBD1 (6 bases). CDR3 length: 16 amino acids. The V gene's germline CDR1 is MNHEY and CDR2 SVGAGI. V lost 2 bases and J lost 6, with 19 bases in between. For the CDR3, the DNA is TGTGCCAGCAGTTACGGGGGGCGCATATCTTCCCCTGAAGCTTTCTTT. This sequence encodes CASSYGGRISSPEAFF.

The gene calls are TRBV28 and TRBJ1-1, with a possible D match to TRBD1 (5 bases). Per the germline V gene, CDR1 is MDHEN and CDR2 is SYDVKM. The V gene lost 6 bases and the J gene lost 0 bases, with 17 bases spanning the gap. The CDR3 runs to 16 residues. The DNA of the CDR3 is TGTGCCAGCAGGGCGCAGGGTGTCAGAGTGAACACTGAAGCTTTCTTT. This translates into CASRAQGVRVNTEAFF. The full variable domain, its missing parts supplied by reference TRBV28 and TRBJ1-1, is DVKVTQSSRYLVKRTGEKVFLECVQDMDHENMFWYRQDPGLGLRLIYFSYDVKMKEKGDIPEGYSVSREKKERFSLILESASTNQTSMYLCASRAQGVRVNTEAFFGQGTRLTVV.

This clone showed up just once. V usage is TRBV14 and J usage is TRBJ2-5, with 8 positions matching TRBD2. This CDR3 has 16 amino acids. Germline loops: CDR1 SGHDN, CDR2 FVKESK. The ends lost 2 bases at V and 2 bases at J; junction bases unmatched: 7. The CDR3 protein is CASSQRRSGSQETQYF. Here the CDR3 DNA reads TGTGCCAGCAGCCAACGGAGGAGCGGGAGTCAAGAGACCCAGTACTTC.

This clone was counted once. The V call is TRBV5-4, the J call TRBJ2-2, with 9 bases fitting TRBD1. V lost 4 bases to trimming and J lost 6 bases; unmatched junction nucleotides: 1. CDR3 length: 13 amino acids. Germline CDR1 SGHNT, CDR2 YYREEE (reference sequence). The CDR3 is CASSNRGPGELFF. The CDR3 nucleotides read TGTGCCAGCAGCAACAGGGGGCCCGGGGAGCTGTTTTTT. Looking up the rest from reference TRBV5-4 and TRBJ2-2 gives the full variable domain: ETGVTQSPTHLIKTRGQQVTLRCSSQSGHNTVSWYQQALGQGPQFIFQYYREEENGRGNFPPRFSGLQFPNYSSELNVNALELDDSALYLCASSNRGPGELFFGEGSRLTVL.

CDR3 nucleotide sequence: TGCGCCAGCAGCCCCGGACAGGGCAATGAGCAGTTCTTC. Encoded protein: CASSPGQGNEQFF. The chain links TRBV5-1 to TRBJ2-1; 8 bases line up with TRBD1. The CDR3 has 13 residues. CDR1 SGHRS and CDR2 YFSETQ come from the germline V gene. J was trimmed by 6 bases and V by 4 bases; bases with no gene match: 3.

The chain uses TRBV28 and TRBJ1-6; TRBD1 matches 9 bases. The CDR3 is made up of 18 amino acids. The V gene's germline CDR1 is MDHEN and CDR2 SYDVKM. With V trimmed by 6 bases and J by 10 bases, 19 bases remained unmatched. The CDR3 is CASSQKQGAISLSSPLHF. In DNA, the CDR3 is TGTGCCAGCAGCCAAAAACAGGGGGCAATTTCCCTTTCATCACCCCTCCACTTT.

The rearrangement links TRBV7-2 to TRBJ1-3; 7 bases line up with TRBD1. Germline assignment: CDR1 SGHTA and CDR2 FQGNSA. The CDR3 has 15 amino acids. V dropped 5 bases and J dropped 0; count of bases not matched to a gene: 4. The CDR3 DNA is TGTGCCAGCAGCCCCAGGGGGAGCTCTGGAAACACCATATATTTT. Its translation is CASSPRGSSGNTIYF. The whole variable domain, filled in from reference TRBV7-2 and TRBJ1-3, reads GAGVSQSPSNKVTEKGKDVELRCDPISGHTALYWYRQSLGQGLEFLIYFQGNSAPDKSGLPSDRFSAERTGGSVSTLTIQRTQQEDSAVYLCASSPRGSSGNTIYFGEGSWLTVV.

The chain combines TRBV20-1 with TRBJ1-2, with TRBD1 matching over 12 bases. V was pared by 3 bases and J by 3 bases, with 11 bases of the junction left unmatched. The germline V gene encodes CDR1 DFQATT and CDR2 SNEGSKA (reference sequence). The CDR3 extends over 17 amino acids. This CDR3 is CSASRPGTGGIYYGYTF. CDR3 sequence (DNA): TGCAGTGCTAGTCGACCCGGGACAGGGGGCATTTACTATGGCTACACCTTC.

This clone was detected only a few times. The genes are TRBV2 and TRBJ2-7; TRBD2 agrees at 8 bases. CDR1 and CDR2 from the germline V gene are SNHLY and FYNNEI. This CDR3 is 15 amino acids long. CDR3 DNA sequence: TGTGCCAGCAGGGAAGGTAGCGGGGACTCGTACGAGCAGTACGTC. This gives the protein CASREGSGDSYEQYV.

V is TRBV5-6 and J is TRBJ2-7; 8 positions match TRBD2. From germline, CDR1 is SGHDT and CDR2 YYEEEE. V gave up 2 bases and J gave up 3 bases; unmatched junction bases: 1. The CDR3 is 13 amino acids. Written as DNA, the CDR3 is TGTGCCAGCAGCTTCACTAGCGGCTACGAGCAGTACGTC. Its protein product is CASSFTSGYEQYV.